Listed here is a single T cell receptor (beta chain). Its antigen is currently unknown. V was pared by 2 bases and J by 3 bases, with 8 bases between. Germline loops: CDR1 KGHSH, CDR2 LQKENI. This CDR3 region has 13 residues. The data belong to a study of cytomegalovirus exposure and HLA in healthy donors. Both 60 Vbeta primers and 13 Jbeta primers went into the PCR. The protocol was immunoSEQ multiplex PCR, while the TCRdb copy is restricted to in-frame clones and leaves out a portion. This table holds tens of thousands of clones, about two thirds found once. Notes on the study in general: Cytomegalovirus-associated status was assigned to 150 or so TCR beta chains. Whilst most TCR sequences proved rare, a subset of public TCRs occurred across many donors. TCR beta V- and J-gene trimming was later associated with a missense DCLRE1C variant. Roughly even sequencing depth across donors was the assumption behind the presence/absence analyses.

This chain links TRBV18 with TRBJ2-7; no clear D. The sample taken for sequencing was PBMCs. The source of this sequence is a woman aged 25 to 39 in good health and CMV-seropositive. The DNA of the CDR3 is TGTGCCAGCTCACCAACAGCAGACTACGAGCAGTACTTC. Encoded protein: CASSPTADYEQYF.